The 3 T cell receptor beta chains below were found in one sample sequenced in a study of patients and donors after allogeneic stem cell transplantation (dated by TCRdb to about 2020). Libraries were prepared through RT-PCR. The sample was run on a NextSeq 550. TCRdb ran its own pipeline on the public reads, namely fastp trimming at Q25 and MiXCR clone calling, and kept in-frame beta chains. CDR3 protein duplicates are merged, each entry listing the most common genes and DNA. For this sample the table gives approximately 140,000 distinct CDR3 sequences, of which roughly 35% were detected only once. Approximately 50% of the sample is held by the ten biggest clonotypes. Sequencing used blood, either unsorted or a sorted T cell fraction (not recorded which). These receptors were collected from a human donor who was either an allogeneic HSCT recipient or a stem cell or donor lymphocyte infusion donor (not recorded which). It is not recorded whose cells these are; they may come from a transplant donor.

V is TRBV7-8 and J is TRBJ2-1; 8 positions agree with TRBD2. The CDR3 runs to 14 residues. The V gene end was trimmed by 4 bases and the J gene end by 9 bases; junction bases not matched to a gene: 8. CDR1 is SGHVS, CDR2 FQNEAQ, per germline. CDR3 coding DNA: TGTGCCAGCAGCTACCGGGAGGGAAGTGGTGAGCAGTTCTTC. It is translated as CASSYREGSGEQFF.

This clonotype was observed a handful of times. The J gene is TRBJ2-7, the V gene TRBV27, with D tentatively TRBD2 (5 bases). Germline CDR1 is MNHEY and CDR2 is SMNVEV (reference sequence). This CDR3 has 13 residues. Between the trimmed V and J ends, which lost 2 bases and 6 bases, there was a span of 11 bases. The CDR3 sequence: CASSLEAGAEQYF. CDR3 nucleotides: TGTGCCAGCAGTTTAGAGGCGGGCGCCGAGCAGTACTTC.

The chain uses TRBV6-2 or TRBV6-3 and TRBJ2-5; D is unresolved. The CDR3 runs 11 residues. Trimming shortened V by 7 bases and J by 6 bases, and 9 bases separated the two germline ends. The V gene's germline CDR1 is MNHEY and CDR2 SVGEGT. CDR3 residues: CASTQAKTQYF. As DNA, the CDR3 is TGTGCCAGCACCCAGGCGAAGACCCAGTACTTC.